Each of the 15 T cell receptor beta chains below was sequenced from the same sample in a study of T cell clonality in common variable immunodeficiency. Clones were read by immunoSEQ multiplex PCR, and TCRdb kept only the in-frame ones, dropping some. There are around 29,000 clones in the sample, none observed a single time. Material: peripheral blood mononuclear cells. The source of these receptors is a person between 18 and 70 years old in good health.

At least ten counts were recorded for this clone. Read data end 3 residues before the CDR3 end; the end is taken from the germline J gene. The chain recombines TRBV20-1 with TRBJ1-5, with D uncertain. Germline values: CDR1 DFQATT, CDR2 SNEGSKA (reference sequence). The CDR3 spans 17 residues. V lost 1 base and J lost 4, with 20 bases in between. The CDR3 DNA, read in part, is TGCAGTGCTAGAGCCAGATCACTGAACACGGGGAATCAGCCC. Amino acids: CSARARSLNTGNQP. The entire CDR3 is CSARARSLNTGNQPQHF.

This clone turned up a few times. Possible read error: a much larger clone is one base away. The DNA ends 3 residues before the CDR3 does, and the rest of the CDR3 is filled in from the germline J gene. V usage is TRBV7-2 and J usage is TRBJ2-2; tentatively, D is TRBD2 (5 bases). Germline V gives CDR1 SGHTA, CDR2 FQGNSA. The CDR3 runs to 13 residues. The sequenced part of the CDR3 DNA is TGTGCCAGCAGCCCTCGGGGTATTGCCAAG. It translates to CASSPRGIAK. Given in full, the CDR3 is CASSPRGIAKLFF.

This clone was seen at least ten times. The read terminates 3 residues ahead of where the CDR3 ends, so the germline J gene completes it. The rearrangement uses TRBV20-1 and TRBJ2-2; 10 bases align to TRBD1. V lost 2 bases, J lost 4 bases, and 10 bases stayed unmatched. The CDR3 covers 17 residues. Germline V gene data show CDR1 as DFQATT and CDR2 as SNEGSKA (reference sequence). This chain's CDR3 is CSARKPLGQGITGELFF. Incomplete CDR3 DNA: TGCAGTGCTAGAAAGCCGCTGGGACAGGGGATCACCGGGGAG.

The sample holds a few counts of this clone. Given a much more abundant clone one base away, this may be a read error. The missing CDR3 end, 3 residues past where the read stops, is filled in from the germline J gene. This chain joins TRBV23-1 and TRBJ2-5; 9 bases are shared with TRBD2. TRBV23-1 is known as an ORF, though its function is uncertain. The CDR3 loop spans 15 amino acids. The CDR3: CASSLSAGGTDTQYF. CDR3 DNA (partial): TGCGCCAGCAGTCTCTCAGCGGGGGGCACAGATACC.

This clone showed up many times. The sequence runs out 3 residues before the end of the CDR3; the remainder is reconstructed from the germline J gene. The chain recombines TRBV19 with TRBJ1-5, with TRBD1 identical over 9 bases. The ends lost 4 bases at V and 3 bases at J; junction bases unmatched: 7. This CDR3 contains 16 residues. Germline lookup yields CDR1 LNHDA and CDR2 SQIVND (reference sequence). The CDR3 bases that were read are TGTGCCAGTAGTAGGACGGACAGGGGAGACAATCAGCCC. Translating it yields CASSRTDRGDNQP. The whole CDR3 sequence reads CASSRTDRGDNQPQHF. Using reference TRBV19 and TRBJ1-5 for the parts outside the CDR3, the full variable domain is DGGITQSPKYLFRKEGQNVTLSCEQNLNHDAMYWYRQDPGQGLRLIYYSQIVNDFQKGDIAEGYSVSREKKESFPLTVTSAQKNPTAFYLCASSRTDRGDNQPQHFGDGTRLSIL.

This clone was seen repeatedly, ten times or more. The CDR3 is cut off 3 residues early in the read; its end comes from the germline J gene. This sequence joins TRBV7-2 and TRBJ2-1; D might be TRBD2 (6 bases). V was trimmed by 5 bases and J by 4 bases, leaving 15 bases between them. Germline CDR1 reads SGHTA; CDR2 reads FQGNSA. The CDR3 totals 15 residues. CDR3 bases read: TGTGCCAGCAGCGGGGGGACGCGAGATTACAATGAG. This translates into CASSGGTRDYNE. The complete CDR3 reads CASSGGTRDYNEQFF.

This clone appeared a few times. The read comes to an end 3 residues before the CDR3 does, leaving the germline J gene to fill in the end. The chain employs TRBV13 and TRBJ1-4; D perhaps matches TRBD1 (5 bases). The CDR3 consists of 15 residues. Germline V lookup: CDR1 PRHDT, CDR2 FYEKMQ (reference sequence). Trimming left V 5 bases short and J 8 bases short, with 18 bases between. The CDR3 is CASSGAEDGGEKLFF. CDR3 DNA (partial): TGTGCCAGCAGCGGGGCGGAGGACGGAGGAGAAAAA.

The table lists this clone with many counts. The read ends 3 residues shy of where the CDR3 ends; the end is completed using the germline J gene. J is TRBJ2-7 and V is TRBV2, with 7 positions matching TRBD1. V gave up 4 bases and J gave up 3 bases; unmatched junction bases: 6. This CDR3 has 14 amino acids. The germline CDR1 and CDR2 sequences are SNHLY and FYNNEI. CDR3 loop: CASSGGTAIYEQYF. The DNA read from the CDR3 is TGTGCCAGCAGTGGAGGGACAGCGATCTACGAG.

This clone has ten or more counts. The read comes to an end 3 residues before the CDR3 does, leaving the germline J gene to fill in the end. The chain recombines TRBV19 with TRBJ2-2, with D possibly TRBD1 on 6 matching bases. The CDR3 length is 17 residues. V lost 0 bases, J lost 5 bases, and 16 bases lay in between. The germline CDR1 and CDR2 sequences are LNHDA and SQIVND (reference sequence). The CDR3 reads CASSIDPQGVLTGELFF. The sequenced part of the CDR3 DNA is TGTGCCAGTAGTATAGATCCACAGGGTGTCTTAACCGGGGAG. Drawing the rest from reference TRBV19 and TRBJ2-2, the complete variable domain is DGGITQSPKYLFRKEGQNVTLSCEQNLNHDAMYWYRQDPGQGLRLIYYSQIVNDFQKGDIAEGYSVSREKKESFPLTVTSAQKNPTAFYLCASSIDPQGVLTGELFFGEGSRLTVL.

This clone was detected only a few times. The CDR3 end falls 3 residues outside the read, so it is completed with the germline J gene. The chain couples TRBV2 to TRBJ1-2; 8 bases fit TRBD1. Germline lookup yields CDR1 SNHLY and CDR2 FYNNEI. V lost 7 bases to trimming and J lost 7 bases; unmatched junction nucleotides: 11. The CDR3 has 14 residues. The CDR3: CASTIQGDGGGYTF. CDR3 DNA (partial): TGTGCCAGCACTATACAGGGGGATGGGGGTGGC.

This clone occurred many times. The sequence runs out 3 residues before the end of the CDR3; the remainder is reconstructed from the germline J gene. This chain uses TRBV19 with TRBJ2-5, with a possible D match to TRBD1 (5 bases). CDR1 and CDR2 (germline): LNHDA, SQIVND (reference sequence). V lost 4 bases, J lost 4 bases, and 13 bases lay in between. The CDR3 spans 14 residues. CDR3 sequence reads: CASSTDGQGETQYF. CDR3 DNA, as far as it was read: TGTGCCAGTAGTACGGACGGCCAGGGAGAGACC.

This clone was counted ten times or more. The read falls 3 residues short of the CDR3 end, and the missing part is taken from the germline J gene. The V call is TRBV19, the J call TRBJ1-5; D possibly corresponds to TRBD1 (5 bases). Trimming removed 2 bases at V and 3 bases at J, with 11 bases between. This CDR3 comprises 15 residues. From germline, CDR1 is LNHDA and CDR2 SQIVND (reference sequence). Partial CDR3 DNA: TGTGCCAGTAGTATACAGGACACCTTCAATCAGCCC. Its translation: CASSIQDTFNQP. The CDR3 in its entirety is CASSIQDTFNQPQHF.

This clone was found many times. The chain's CDR3 is CAIKSEQFYEQYF. The sequenced CDR3 bases are TGTGCCATCAAATCGGAACAGTTCTACGAG. The chain is built from TRBV10-3 and TRBJ2-7; the D is unclear. The sequenced fragment ends 3 residues before the CDR3 boundary, so the rest is inferred from the germline J gene. The germline gives CDR1 ENHRY, CDR2 SYGVKD. With 7 bases removed from V and 3 bases from J, the gap between germline ends came to 13 bases. This CDR3 comprises 13 residues.

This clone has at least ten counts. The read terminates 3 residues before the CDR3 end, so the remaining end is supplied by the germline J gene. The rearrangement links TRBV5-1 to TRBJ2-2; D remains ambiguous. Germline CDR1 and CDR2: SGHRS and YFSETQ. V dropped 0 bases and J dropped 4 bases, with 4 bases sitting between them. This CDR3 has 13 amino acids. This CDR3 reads CASSLVVTGELFF. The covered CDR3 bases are TGCGCCAGCAGCTTGGTAGTCACCGGGGAG.

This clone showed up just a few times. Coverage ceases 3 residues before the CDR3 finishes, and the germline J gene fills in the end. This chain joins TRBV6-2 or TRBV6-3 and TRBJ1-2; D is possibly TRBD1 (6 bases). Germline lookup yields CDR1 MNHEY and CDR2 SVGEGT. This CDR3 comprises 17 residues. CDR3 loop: CASSYTQGLAGIYDYTF. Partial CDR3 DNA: TGTGCCAGCAGTTACACACAGGGACTAGCGGGGATCTACGAC.